Detailed here is one T cell receptor (beta chain). Its antigen is unknown. V lost 0 bases and J lost 6, with 15 bases in between. The V gene's germline CDR1 is MRHNA and CDR2 SNTAGT. CDR3 size: 16 residues. These data come from a study of PD-1 blockade in mismatch repair-deficient tumors. General study findings and limits: Tumor-resident clones, often absent from pretreatment blood, expanded after pembrolizumab and then contracted.

Generated by immunoSEQ multiplex PCR, the TCRdb table keeps only in-frame clones and is missing some. The table includes some 120,000 clones, approximately 86% detected once. V and J are TRBV6-4 and TRBJ2-1; possible D gene TRBD1, 6 bases. This clonotype originated in an adult with mismatch repair-deficient cancer. The specimen comprised peripheral blood, sampled 44 weeks after starting pembrolizumab. The CDR3 sequence: CASSDSGTGYGNEQFF. Here the CDR3 DNA reads TGTGCCAGCAGTGACTCGGGAACAGGGTACGGCAATGAGCAGTTCTTC.